Listed here are 25 T cell receptor beta chains from one sample, sequenced in a study of cytomegalovirus exposure and HLA in healthy donors. PCR involved 60 Vbeta and 13 Jbeta primers. The data were produced by immunoSEQ multiplex PCR, yet TCRdb's version contains in-frame clones alone and is incomplete. The sample consists of fewer than 200,000 clones, more than 75% of them appearing once. What was sequenced was PBMCs. Receptors were obtained from a girl in the first two years of life in good health and CMV-seronegative.

Remarks on this clone: Other DNA sequences in this specimen translate into the identical CDR3. The chain uses TRBV4-1 and TRBJ2-7; D unresolved. This CDR3 is built from 14 residues. V was trimmed by 4 bases and J by 7 bases, leaving 17 bases between them. CDR1 and CDR2 (germline): MGHRA, YSYEKL. For the CDR3, the DNA is TGCGCCAGCAGCCCCGGCGGTCGAGGTAGGGAGCAGTACTTC. The encoded protein is CASSPGGRGREQYF.

This chain uses TRBV2 with TRBJ2-2, with a weak D call TRBD1 (7 bases). CDR1 SNHLY and CDR2 FYNNEI come from the germline V gene. The CDR3 totals 17 residues. The ends were cut back, 0 bases at V and 3 bases at J, with 14 bases in the middle. This chain's CDR3 is CASSEALRRGDTGELFF. CDR3 DNA sequence: TGTGCCAGCAGTGAAGCGCTTCGCAGGGGGGACACCGGGGAGCTGTTTTTT.

This sequence joins TRBV27 and TRBJ1-5; D not resolved. Germline CDR1 MNHEY, CDR2 SMNVEV (reference sequence). The CDR3 is made up of 16 amino acids. Trimming took off 5 bases at V and 3 bases at J, with 17 bases between the two ends. This chain's CDR3 is CASSTRVGRVNQPQHF. In DNA, the CDR3 is TGTGCCAGCAGTACTAGGGTGGGCCGAGTCAATCAGCCCCAGCATTTT.

Here the CDR3 reads CASSPPMNTEAFF. The DNA of the CDR3 is TGCGCCAGCAGCCCCCCTATGAACACTGAAGCTTTCTTT. The genes are TRBV5-1 and TRBJ1-1; D unresolved. The CDR3 runs 13 residues. The germline V and J ends were trimmed by 4 bases and 0 bases, with 7 bases remaining between them. The germline gives CDR1 SGHRS, CDR2 YFSETQ.

The V gene is TRBV27, the J gene TRBJ2-1; the D gene is possibly TRBD1 (6 bases). The CDR3 length is 15 residues. Per germline, CDR1 MNHEY and CDR2 SMNVEV (reference sequence). Between the trimmed V and J ends, which lost 2 bases and 2 bases, there was a span of 10 bases. The CDR3 region is CASSLGQGTYNEQFF. The CDR3 bases are TGTGCCAGCAGTTTAGGCCAGGGGACCTACAATGAGCAGTTCTTC.

The CDR3 DNA sequence: TGCGCCAGCAGCTTGGAACAGATGGCCTACGAGCAGTACTTC. Protein product: CASSLEQMAYEQYF. The chain recombines TRBV5-1 with TRBJ2-7; the D is unclear. Trimming removed 0 bases from V and 2 bases from J, with 9 bases in between. CDR3 length: 14 amino acids. CDR1 and CDR2 from the germline V gene are SGHRS and YFSETQ.

The chain uses TRBV7-6 and TRBJ2-4; possibly TRBD2 for D (7 bases). The V gene's germline CDR1 is SGHVS and CDR2 FNYEAQ. Trimming removed 5 bases from V and 1 base from J, with 12 bases in between. This CDR3 comprises 15 residues. The CDR3: CASSLGGPAKNIQYF. As DNA, the CDR3 is TGTGCCAGCAGCCTCGGGGGGCCGGCCAAAAACATTCAGTACTTC.

The chain links TRBV7-3 to TRBJ2-1; 9 bases fit TRBD1. Germline assignment: CDR1 SGHTA and CDR2 FQGTGA. This CDR3 is built from 13 residues. J was trimmed by 6 bases and V by 8 bases; bases with no gene match: 5. This chain's CDR3 is CASSGTGFNEQFF. As DNA, the CDR3 is TGTGCCAGCTCCGGGACAGGGTTCAATGAGCAGTTCTTC.

The rearrangement uses TRBV4-1 and TRBJ1-3; a possible D gene is TRBD1 (5 bases). Germline CDR1 is MGHRA and CDR2 is YSYEKL. The CDR3 is made up of 16 amino acids. V lost 2 bases to trimming and J lost 3 bases, with 14 bases between them. The CDR3 DNA follows: TGCGCCAGCAGCCAACTGAGGGGAGGAATTGGAAACACCATATATTTT. As protein: CASSQLRGGIGNTIYF.

The CDR3 DNA reads TGCGCCAGCAGCCAAGAACAGGCGGGATTCTACGAGCAGTACTTC. It encodes CASSQEQAGFYEQYF. V usage is TRBV4-1 and J usage is TRBJ2-7; a possible D gene is TRBD2 (6 bases). CDR1 and CDR2 from the germline V gene are MGHRA and YSYEKL. The CDR3 loop spans 15 amino acids. Trimming shortened V by 0 bases and J by 3 bases, and 12 bases separated the two germline ends.

The V and J genes are TRBV6-5 and TRBJ2-7; 9 bases agree with TRBD2. The CDR3 consists of 15 residues. CDR1 is MNHEY and CDR2 is SVGAGI in the germline V gene. J gave up 0 bases and V 5 bases, and 5 bases lay outside the gene matches. The CDR3: CASSPSGTSSYEQYF. The CDR3 coding sequence is TGTGCCAGCAGTCCTAGCGGGACGAGCTCCTACGAGCAGTACTTC.

On this clone itself: An end of the junction differs from the germline gene, which may be a read error. The rearrangement links TRBV7-9 to TRBJ2-7; TRBD1 might be the D (5 bases). This CDR3 is 16 amino acids long. Germline V gene lookup returns CDR1 SEHNR and CDR2 FQNEAQ (reference sequence). CDR3 in DNA: TGTTCCAGCAGCTTCCAAACTACGACAGCGTCCTACGAGCAGTACTTC. It specifies CSSSFQTTTASYEQYF.

The chain is built from TRBV19 and TRBJ1-1, with D unresolved. The germline gives CDR1 LNHDA, CDR2 SQIVND (reference sequence). There are 14 residues in the CDR3. Trimming removed 5 bases from V and 0 bases from J, with 10 bases in between. The CDR3 region is CASSSGRLNTEAFF. CDR3 DNA sequence: TGTGCCAGTAGTTCCGGTCGCCTGAACACTGAAGCTTTCTTT. Together with reference TRBV19 and TRBJ1-1, the CDR3 gives the full variable domain: DGGITQSPKYLFRKEGQNVTLSCEQNLNHDAMYWYRQDPGQGLRLIYYSQIVNDFQKGDIAEGYSVSREKKESFPLTVTSAQKNPTAFYLCASSSGRLNTEAFFGQGTRLTVV.

For this clone: The sample holds other DNA sequences that translate to the same CDR3. Here the CDR3 reads CASMGGAKNIQYF. The CDR3 DNA reads as TGTGCCAGCATGGGGGGAGCCAAAAACATTCAGTACTTC. The rearrangement joins TRBV2 to TRBJ2-4; possible D gene TRBD2, 6 bases. The V gene's germline CDR1 is SNHLY and CDR2 FYNNEI. The CDR3 has 13 residues. Between the trimmed V and J ends, which lost 7 bases and 0 bases, there was a span of 7 bases.

The rearrangement links TRBV9 to TRBJ2-1; tentative D call: TRBD2 (6 bases). Germline values: CDR1 SGDLS, CDR2 YYNGEE. This CDR3 is built from 14 residues. V lost 3 bases to trimming and J lost 7 bases, with 14 bases between them. The CDR3 sequence: CASSATAAGNEQFF. CDR3 sequence (DNA): TGTGCCAGCAGCGCAACCGCTGCGGGGAATGAGCAGTTCTTC.

This chain joins TRBV7-9 and TRBJ1-1; no clear D gene. The V gene's germline CDR1 is SEHNR and CDR2 FQNEAQ (reference sequence). The CDR3 is 12 amino acids. The germline V and J ends were trimmed by 4 bases and 7 bases, with 10 bases remaining between them. DNA for the CDR3: TGTGCCAGCAGCTCTGCTACTAATGAAGCTTTCTTT. Protein: CASSSATNEAFF.

J is TRBJ2-7 and V is TRBV4-2, with 8 bases matching TRBD2. CDR1 and CDR2 (germline): LGHNA, YNFKEQ. The CDR3 is made up of 15 amino acids. The V segment lost 0 bases and the J segment 7 bases; nucleotides outside the gene matches: 8. Here the CDR3 reads CASSQEAGGAQEQYF. The CDR3 bases are TGTGCCAGCAGCCAAGAAGCCGGGGGGGCCCAAGAGCAGTACTTC.

The rearrangement uses TRBV4-1 and TRBJ2-5; 9 bases match TRBD1. V lost 1 base and J lost 4; bases outside the gene matches: 1. This CDR3 region has 14 residues. Germline V CDR1 and CDR2: MGHRA, YSYEKL. CDR3 sequence: CASSQAGQGETQYF. In DNA form, the CDR3 reads TGCGCCAGCAGCCAAGCGGGACAGGGAGAGACCCAGTACTTC.

For the CDR3, the DNA is TGTGCCAGCATGCCCGGGGTTGCCGGCTATGGCTACACCTTC. Its translation is CASMPGVAGYGYTF. The rearrangement links TRBV27 to TRBJ1-2, with D hard to call. Per germline, CDR1 MNHEY and CDR2 SMNVEV (reference sequence). Trimming stripped 7 bases from V and 4 bases from J, with 16 bases between. This CDR3 spans 14 amino acids.

The chain recombines TRBV7-6 with TRBJ2-1, with TRBD2 matching over 10 bases. Germline V gives CDR1 SGHVS, CDR2 FNYEAQ. This CDR3 is built from 16 residues. V lost 5 bases to trimming and J lost 8 bases; unmatched junction nucleotides: 12. In nucleotides, the CDR3 is TGTGCCAGCAGCCGAACCGCTAGCGGGAGAGGGGATGAGCAGTTCTTC. Amino acid sequence: CASSRTASGRGDEQFF.

J is TRBJ1-2 and V is TRBV6-5, with 7 bases matching TRBD1. V shed 0 bases and J 5 bases; nucleotides not matched to a gene: 0. The CDR3 extends over 13 amino acids. The germline V gene has CDR1 MNHEY and CDR2 SVGAGI. DNA for the CDR3: TGTGCCAGCAGTTACTCCAGGGGGTATGGCTACACCTTC. Translated, it gives CASSYSRGYGYTF.

The chain couples TRBV10-3 to TRBJ1-2, with TRBD1 identical over 7 bases. J gave up 8 bases and V 4 bases, and 4 bases lay outside the gene matches. The germline CDR1 and CDR2 sequences are ENHRY and SYGVKD. CDR3 length: 12 residues. The CDR3 DNA reads TGTGCCATCAGTGGACAGGGTATAGGCTACACCTTC. It translates to CAISGQGIGYTF.

The CDR3 DNA is TGTGCCAGCACCTTAACGGCACGAGGAGATACGCAGTATTTT. Translating gives CASTLTARGDTQYF. The J gene is TRBJ2-3, the V gene TRBV6-5; D is unresolved. Trimming pared 7 bases from V and 5 bases from J, leaving 16 bases between. The CDR3 extends over 14 amino acids. Per the germline V gene, CDR1 is MNHEY and CDR2 is SVGAGI.

A single count supports this clone. The V gene is TRBV15, the J gene TRBJ1-6; the D gene is possibly TRBD1 (6 bases). V was trimmed by 2 bases and J by 10 bases, leaving 12 bases between them. Germline-derived CDR1 and CDR2 are LNHNV and YYDKDF (reference sequence). This CDR3 region has 14 residues. The CDR3, as DNA: TGTGCCACCAGCAGATCAGGGGTTCAGTCACCCCTCCACTTT. Translating it yields CATSRSGVQSPLHF.

This chain links TRBV18 with TRBJ1-2; possibly TRBD1 for D (6 bases). Per germline, CDR1 KGHSH and CDR2 LQKENI. This CDR3 spans 12 amino acids. The V and J ends lost 4 bases and 8 bases respectively, with 11 bases between them. DNA of the CDR3: TGTGCCAGCTCACTTAACAGGGACGGCTACACCTTC. Translating gives CASSLNRDGYTF.